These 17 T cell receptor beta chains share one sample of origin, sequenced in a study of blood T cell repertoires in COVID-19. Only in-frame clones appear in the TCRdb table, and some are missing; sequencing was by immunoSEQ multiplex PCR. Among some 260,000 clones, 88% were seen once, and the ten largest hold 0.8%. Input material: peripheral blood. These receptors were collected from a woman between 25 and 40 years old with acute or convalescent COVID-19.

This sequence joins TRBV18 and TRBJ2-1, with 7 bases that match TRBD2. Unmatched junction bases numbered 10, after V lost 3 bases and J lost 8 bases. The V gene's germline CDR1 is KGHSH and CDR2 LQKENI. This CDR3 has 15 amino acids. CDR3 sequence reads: CASSPRSGGNDEQFF. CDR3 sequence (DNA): TGTGCCAGCTCACCGAGGTCGGGAGGTAACGATGAGCAGTTCTTC.

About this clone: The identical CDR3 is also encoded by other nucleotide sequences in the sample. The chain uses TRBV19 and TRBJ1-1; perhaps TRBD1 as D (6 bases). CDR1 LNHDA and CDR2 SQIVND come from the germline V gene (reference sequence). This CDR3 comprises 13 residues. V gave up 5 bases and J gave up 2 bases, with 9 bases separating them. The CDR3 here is CASSLQGNTEAFF. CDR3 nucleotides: TGTGCCAGTAGTCTACAGGGTAACACTGAAGCTTTCTTT.

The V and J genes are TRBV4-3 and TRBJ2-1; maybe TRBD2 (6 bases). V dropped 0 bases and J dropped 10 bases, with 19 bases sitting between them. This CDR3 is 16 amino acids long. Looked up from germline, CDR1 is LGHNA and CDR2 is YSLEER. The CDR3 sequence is CASSQDRGLAGIEQFF. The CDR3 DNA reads TGCGCCAGCAGCCAAGATCGGGGACTGGCTGGGATCGAGCAGTTCTTC.

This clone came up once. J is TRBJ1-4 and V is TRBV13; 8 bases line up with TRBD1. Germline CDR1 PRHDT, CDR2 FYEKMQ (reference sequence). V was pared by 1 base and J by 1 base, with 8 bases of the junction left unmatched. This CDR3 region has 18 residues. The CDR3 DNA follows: TGTGCCAGCAGCTTAGCGGACAGGGCTAAACAAACTAATGAAAAACTGTTTTTT. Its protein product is CASSLADRAKQTNEKLFF.

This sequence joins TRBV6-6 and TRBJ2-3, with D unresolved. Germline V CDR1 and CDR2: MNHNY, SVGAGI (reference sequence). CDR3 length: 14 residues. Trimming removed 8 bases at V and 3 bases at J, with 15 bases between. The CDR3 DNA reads TGTGCCAGCGGAAGACTGGATTTTACAGATACGCAGTATTTT. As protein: CASGRLDFTDTQYF.

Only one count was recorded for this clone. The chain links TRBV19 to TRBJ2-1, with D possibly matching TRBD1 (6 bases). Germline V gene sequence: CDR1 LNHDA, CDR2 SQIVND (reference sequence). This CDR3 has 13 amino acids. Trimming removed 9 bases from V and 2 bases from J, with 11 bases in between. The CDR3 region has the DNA TGTGCCAGCGGGACACACACCTACAATGAGCAGTTCTTC. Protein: CASGTHTYNEQFF.

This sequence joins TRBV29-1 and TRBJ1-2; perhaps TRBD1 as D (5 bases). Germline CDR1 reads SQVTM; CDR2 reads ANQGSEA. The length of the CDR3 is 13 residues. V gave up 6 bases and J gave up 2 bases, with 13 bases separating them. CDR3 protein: CSVPEGQNYGYTF. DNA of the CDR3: TGCAGCGTGCCGGAGGGGCAGAACTATGGCTACACCTTC.

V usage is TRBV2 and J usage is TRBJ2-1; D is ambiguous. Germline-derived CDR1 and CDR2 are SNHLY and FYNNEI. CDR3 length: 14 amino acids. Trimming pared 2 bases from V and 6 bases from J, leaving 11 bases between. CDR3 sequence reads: CASSELMRFNEQFF. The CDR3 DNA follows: TGTGCCAGCAGTGAATTAATGCGTTTCAATGAGCAGTTCTTC. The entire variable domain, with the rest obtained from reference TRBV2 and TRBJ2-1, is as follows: EPEVTQTPSHQVTQMGQEVILRCVPISNHLYFYWYRQILGQKVEFLVSFYNNEISEKSEIFDDQFSVERPDGSNFTLKIRSTKLEDSAMYFCASSELMRFNEQFFGPGTRLTVL.

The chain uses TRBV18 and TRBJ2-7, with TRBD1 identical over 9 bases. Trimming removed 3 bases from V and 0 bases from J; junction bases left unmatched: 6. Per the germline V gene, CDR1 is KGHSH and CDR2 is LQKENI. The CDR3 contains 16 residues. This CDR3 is CASSPLSTGGSYEQYF. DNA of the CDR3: TGTGCCAGCTCACCCTTATCGACAGGGGGCTCCTACGAGCAGTACTTC.

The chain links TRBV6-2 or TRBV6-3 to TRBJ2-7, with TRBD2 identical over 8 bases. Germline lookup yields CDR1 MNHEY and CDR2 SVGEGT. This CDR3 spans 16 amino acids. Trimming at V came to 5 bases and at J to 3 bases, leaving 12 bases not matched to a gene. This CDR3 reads CASSNLTSGPRYEQYF. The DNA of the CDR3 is TGTGCCAGCAGTAACTTAACTAGCGGTCCTCGCTACGAGCAGTACTTC.

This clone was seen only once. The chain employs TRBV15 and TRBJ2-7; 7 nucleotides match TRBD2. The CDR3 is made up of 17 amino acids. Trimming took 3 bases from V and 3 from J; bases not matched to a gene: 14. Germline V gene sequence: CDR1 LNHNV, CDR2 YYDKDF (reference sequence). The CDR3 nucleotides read TGTGCCACCAGCAGGGTTATTTCTAGCGGTGTCTTCTACGAGCAGTACTTC. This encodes CATSRVISSGVFYEQYF.

The CDR3 loop is CASSVDYGLLAEGNTIYF. In DNA form, the CDR3 reads TGTGCCAGCAGTGTAGATTATGGACTCCTGGCCGAGGGAAACACCATATATTTT. The chain has TRBV2 and TRBJ1-3, with D unresolved. Between the trimmed V and J ends, which lost 4 bases and 4 bases, there was a span of 23 bases. The length of the CDR3 is 18 residues. Germline CDR1 SNHLY, CDR2 FYNNEI.

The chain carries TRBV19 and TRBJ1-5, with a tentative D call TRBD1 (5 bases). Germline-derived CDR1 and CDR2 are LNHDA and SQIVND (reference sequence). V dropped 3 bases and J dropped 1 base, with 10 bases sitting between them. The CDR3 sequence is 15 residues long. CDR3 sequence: CASSMIGVSNQPQHF. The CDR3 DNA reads TGTGCCAGTAGTATGATAGGGGTAAGCAATCAGCCCCAGCATTTT.

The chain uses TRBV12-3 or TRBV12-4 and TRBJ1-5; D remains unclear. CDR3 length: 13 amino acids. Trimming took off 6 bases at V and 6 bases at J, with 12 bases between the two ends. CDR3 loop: CASSVHGGQPQHF. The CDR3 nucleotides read TGTGCCAGCAGCGTCCACGGAGGTCAGCCCCAGCATTTT.

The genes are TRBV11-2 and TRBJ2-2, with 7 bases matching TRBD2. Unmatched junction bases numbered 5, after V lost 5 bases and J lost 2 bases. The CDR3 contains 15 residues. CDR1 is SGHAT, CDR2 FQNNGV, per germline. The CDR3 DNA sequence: TGTGCCAGCAGCCCGGGACTAACAAACACCGGGGAGCTGTTTTTT. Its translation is CASSPGLTNTGELFF.

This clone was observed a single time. Written as DNA, the CDR3 is TGTGCCAGCAGTCCCCCTACAGGGGGCGCGATCACCTACGAGCAGTACTTC. Amino acid sequence: CASSPPTGGAITYEQYF. The gene calls are TRBV6-2 or TRBV6-3 and TRBJ2-7, with 9 bases aligning to TRBD1. Trimming took 5 bases from V and 2 from J; bases not matched to a gene: 13. The length of the CDR3 is 17 residues. Germline values: CDR1 MNHEY, CDR2 SVGEGT.

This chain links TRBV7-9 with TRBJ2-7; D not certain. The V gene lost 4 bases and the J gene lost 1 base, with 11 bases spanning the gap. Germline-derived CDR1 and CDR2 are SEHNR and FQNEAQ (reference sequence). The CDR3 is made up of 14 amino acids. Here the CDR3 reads CASSSRDGSYEQYF. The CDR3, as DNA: TGTGCCAGCAGCTCAAGAGACGGGTCCTACGAGCAGTACTTC.